These T cell receptor beta chains were read from a single sample in a study of human T cells and chemical hapten exposure. TCRdb re-called the RACE reads with MiXCR, one entry per CDR3 protein. The data contain approximately 77,000 distinct CDR3 sequences, less than 15% of them singletons. The specimen comprised whole blood, sampled in connection with sensitization to the hapten diphenylcyclopropenone (DPC). These receptors were taken from a woman aged 50 to 65 with alopecia areata. Some clones in this sample may be carry-over from other donors' samples. The CDR3 runs from the conserved cysteine through the conserved F or W.

j_gene: TRBJ1-1; v_gene: TRBV7-2; CDR3aa: CASSYYSGTEAFF
j_gene: TRBJ2-1; v_gene: TRBV20-1; CDR3aa: CSASRTGTPKAYNEQFF
j_gene: TRBJ1-2; v_gene: TRBV30; CDR3aa: CAWSAGSGNGYTF
j_gene: TRBJ1-4; v_gene: TRBV20-1; CDR3aa: CSAPTGEEKLFF
j_gene: TRBJ2-5; v_gene: TRBV18; CDR3aa: CASSPFQGAEETQYF
j_gene: TRBJ2-5; v_gene: TRBV2; CDR3aa: CASTDRRETQYF
j_gene: TRBJ1-4; v_gene: TRBV2; CDR3aa: CASSTTAATNEKLFF
j_gene: TRBJ2-5; v_gene: TRBV6-1; CDR3aa: CASTKGFSQETQYF
j_gene: TRBJ2-5; v_gene: TRBV15; CDR3aa: CATSRWAGTPVQETQYF
j_gene: TRBJ1-2; v_gene: TRBV24-1; CDR3aa: CATSGNYGYTF
j_gene: TRBJ2-5; v_gene: TRBV20-1; CDR3aa: CSASQSEETQYF
j_gene: TRBJ1-3; v_gene: TRBV5-8; CDR3aa: CASSTLDTIYF
j_gene: TRBJ2-7; v_gene: TRBV20-1; CDR3aa: CSARRQTLSYEQYF
j_gene: TRBJ1-5; v_gene: TRBV7-2; CDR3aa: CASSLYSGDQPQHF
j_gene: TRBJ1-5; v_gene: TRBV20-1; CDR3aa: CSANRGQNQPQHF
j_gene: TRBJ2-3; v_gene: TRBV6-6; CDR3aa: CASSYGAATSDTQYF
j_gene: TRBJ2-4; v_gene: TRBV7-9; CDR3aa: CASNLGTANSIQYF
j_gene: TRBJ2-7; v_gene: TRBV6-1; CDR3aa: CASSHRGDYEQYF
j_gene: TRBJ1-3; v_gene: TRBV7-8; CDR3aa: CASSFSPHQPGSGNTIYF
j_gene: TRBJ1-6; v_gene: TRBV3-1; CDR3aa: CASSLGRGGSPLHF
j_gene: TRBJ1-1; v_gene: TRBV7-6; CDR3aa: CASSWTGQGNTEAFF
j_gene: TRBJ1-5; v_gene: TRBV5-1; CDR3aa: CASSLTGDGNQPQHF
j_gene: TRBJ2-4; v_gene: TRBV2; CDR3aa: CASREAKNIQYF
j_gene: TRBJ2-1; v_gene: TRBV14; CDR3aa: CASSRGGTSGRVDEQFF
j_gene: TRBJ2-7; v_gene: TRBV7-9; CDR3aa: CASSPQGAVSYEQYF
j_gene: TRBJ1-1; v_gene: TRBV27; CDR3aa: CASRFISGAEAFF
j_gene: TRBJ1-5; v_gene: TRBV20-1; CDR3aa: CSAIQGAHQPQHF
j_gene: TRBJ2-1; v_gene: TRBV4-3; CDR3aa: CASSQSLAGLNEQFF
j_gene: TRBJ1-5; v_gene: TRBV7-2; CDR3aa: CASSFVEDQPQHF
j_gene: TRBJ2-1; v_gene: TRBV18; CDR3aa: CASSLRTPTNLYNEQFF
j_gene: TRBJ2-5; v_gene: TRBV14; CDR3aa: CASSQLLWYQETQYF
j_gene: TRBJ2-3; v_gene: TRBV7-9; CDR3aa: CASSFPIAGERDTQYF
j_gene: TRBJ1-5; v_gene: TRBV5-5; CDR3aa: CASSLGQVVNQPQHF
j_gene: TRBJ2-7; v_gene: TRBV7-6; CDR3aa: CASSPSGRGNEQYF
j_gene: TRBJ2-2; v_gene: TRBV18; CDR3aa: CASSSTTTGTGVDLFF
j_gene: TRBJ1-2; v_gene: TRBV7-9; CDR3aa: CASSFRDRGIYTF
j_gene: TRBJ1-4; v_gene: TRBV7-2; CDR3aa: CASSLATSNEKLFF
j_gene: TRBJ1-1; v_gene: TRBV2; CDR3aa: CASQQGENTEAFF
j_gene: TRBJ2-1; v_gene: TRBV20-1; CDR3aa: CSARVIDRDNEQFF
j_gene: TRBJ1-2; v_gene: TRBV15; CDR3aa: CATSEDSSNYGYTF
j_gene: TRBJ2-6; v_gene: TRBV11-2; CDR3aa: CASSRDGGAILSGANVLTF
j_gene: TRBJ1-1; v_gene: TRBV25-1; CDR3aa: CASSETGGTEAFF
j_gene: TRBJ2-7; v_gene: TRBV7-2; CDR3aa: CASSLGLAGVYEQYF
j_gene: TRBJ1-2; v_gene: TRBV10-2; CDR3aa: CASGDSLRGYTF
j_gene: TRBJ2-3; v_gene: TRBV11-2; CDR3aa: CASSLTPLATQYF
j_gene: TRBJ2-7; v_gene: TRBV4-1; CDR3aa: CASSPLADLHYEQYF
j_gene: TRBJ1-3; v_gene: TRBV20-1; CDR3aa: CSARDGRQTGNTIYF
j_gene: TRBJ1-5; v_gene: TRBV20-1; CDR3aa: CRGAGGNQPQHF
j_gene: TRBJ1-5; v_gene: TRBV12-2; CDR3aa: CASRIPGGGAPRISNQPQHF
j_gene: TRBJ1-1; v_gene: TRBV5-6; CDR3aa: CASSLGITEAFF
j_gene: TRBJ1-6; v_gene: TRBV6-5; CDR3aa: CASSPAFNNSPLHF
j_gene: TRBJ1-1; v_gene: TRBV4-3; CDR3aa: CASSQAGQGNTEAFF
j_gene: TRBJ2-7; v_gene: TRBV3-1; CDR3aa: CASSYSGRGYEQYF
j_gene: TRBJ2-4; v_gene: TRBV29-1; CDR3aa: CSVAPPGAKNIQYF
j_gene: TRBJ2-1; v_gene: TRBV18; CDR3aa: CASSPQTDNEQFF
j_gene: TRBJ2-7; v_gene: TRBV6-6; CDR3aa: CASSYVAKRSYEQYF
j_gene: TRBJ2-7; v_gene: TRBV20-1; CDR3aa: CSARLGGEQYF
j_gene: TRBJ1-2; v_gene: TRBV5-1; CDR3aa: CASSLSVSTTNYGYTF
j_gene: TRBJ1-3; v_gene: TRBV6-5; CDR3aa: CASSYFFGGPRGNTIYF